This TCR beta chain appears in the sequencing data of a study of T cell repertoires in cytomegalovirus infection. Study-level points and caveats: The study identified carriers of CMV plus the relevant HLA from cumulative public TCR beta family frequency. The ex vivo response was dominated by HLA-C-restricted CMV-specific TCR beta clonotypes.

Worth noting for this clonotype: What it binds is unknown.

TCRdb called the reads again in MiXCR, with one record for every CDR3 protein. The sample holds around 630,000 distinct CDR3 sequences, less than 25% seen once. V was cut by 6 bases and J by 3 bases, with 9 bases left in between. Germline V gives CDR1 SQVTM, CDR2 ANQGSEA. The CDR3 spans 11 residues. Sequences were obtained from CD8+ T cells from PBMCs. This chain joins TRBV29-1 and TRBJ2-7; D might be TRBD1 (6 bases). The sequence came from a human donor in good health (CMV status not recorded). Some clones in this sample may be carry-over from other donors' samples. The CDR3 spells CSVWDIYEQYF. CDR3 coding DNA: TGCAGCGTCTGGGACATCTACGAGCAGTACTTC.